This TCR beta chain derives from a study of blood T cells in healthy people across ages. CDR1 and CDR2 (germline): MDHEN, SYDVKM. The CDR3 has 13 residues. V lost 5 bases to trimming and J lost 9 bases; unmatched junction nucleotides: 4. A second 7 to 11 cycle PCR used barcoded and J-beta primers. TCRdb passed the 5' RACE reads through MiXCR, listing each CDR3 protein once. The sample lists about 700,000 distinct CDR3 sequences, around 32% occurring once. Sequenced input: blood. The origin of this receptor is a woman older than 75 in good health. The gene calls are TRBV28 and TRBJ1-6, with 7 bases fitting TRBD1. The CDR3 DNA reads as TGTGCCAGCAGTGCGACAGGGATTTCACCCCTCCACTTT. It yields the protein CASSATGISPLHF.